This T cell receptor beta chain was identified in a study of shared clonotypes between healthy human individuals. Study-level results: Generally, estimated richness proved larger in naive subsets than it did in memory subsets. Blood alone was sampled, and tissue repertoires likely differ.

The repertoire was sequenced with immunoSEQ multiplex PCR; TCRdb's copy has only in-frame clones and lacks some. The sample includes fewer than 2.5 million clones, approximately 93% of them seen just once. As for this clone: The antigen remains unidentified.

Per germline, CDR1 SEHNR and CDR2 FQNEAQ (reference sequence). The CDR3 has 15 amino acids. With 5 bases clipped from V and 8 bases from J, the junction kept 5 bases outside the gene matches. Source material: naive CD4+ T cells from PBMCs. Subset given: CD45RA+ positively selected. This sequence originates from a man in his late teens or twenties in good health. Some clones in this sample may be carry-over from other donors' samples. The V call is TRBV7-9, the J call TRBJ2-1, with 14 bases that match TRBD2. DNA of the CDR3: TGTGCCAGCAGCATGGGACTAGCGGGAGCTTATGAGCAGTTCTTC. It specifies CASSMGLAGAYEQFF. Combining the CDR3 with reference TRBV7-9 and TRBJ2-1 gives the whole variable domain DTGVSQNPRHKITKRGQNVTFRCDPISEHNRLYWYRQTLGQGPEFLTYFQNEAQLEKSRLLSDRFSAERPKGSFSTLEIQRTEQGDSAMYLCASSMGLAGAYEQFFGPGTRLTVL.